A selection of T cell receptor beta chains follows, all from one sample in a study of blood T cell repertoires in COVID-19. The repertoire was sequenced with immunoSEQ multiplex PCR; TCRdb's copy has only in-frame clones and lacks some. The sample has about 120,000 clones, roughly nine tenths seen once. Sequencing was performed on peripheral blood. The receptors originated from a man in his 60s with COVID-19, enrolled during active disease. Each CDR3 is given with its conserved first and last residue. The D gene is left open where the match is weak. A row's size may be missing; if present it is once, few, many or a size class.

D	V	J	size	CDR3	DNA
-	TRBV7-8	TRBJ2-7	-	CASSSSSYEQYF	TGTGCCAGCAGCTCGAGCTCCTACGAGCAGTACTTC
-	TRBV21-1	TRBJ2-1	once	CASSKGAGLGHNEQFF	TGTGCCAGCAGCAAAGGGGCGGGCTTAGGCCACAATGAGCAGTTCTTC
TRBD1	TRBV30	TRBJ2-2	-	CAWRHPGTGLTGELFF	TGTGCCTGGAGACACCCAGGGACAGGGCTCACCGGGGAGCTGTTTTTT
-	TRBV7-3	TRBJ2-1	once	CASSLSRASSYNEQFF	TGTGCCAGCAGCTTAAGCCGTGCGAGCTCCTACAATGAGCAGTTCTTC
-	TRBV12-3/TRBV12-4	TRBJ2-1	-	CASSIQAYNEQFF	TGTGCCAGCAGTATCCAGGCTTACAATGAGCAGTTCTTC
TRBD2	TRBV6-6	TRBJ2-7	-	CASSYRTTSGRREQYF	TGTGCCAGCAGTTACCGGACGACTAGCGGGAGGAGAGAGCAGTACTTC
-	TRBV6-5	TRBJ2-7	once	CASSWTGGTYEQYF	TGTGCCAGCAGTTGGACTGGAGGGACCTACGAGCAGTACTTC
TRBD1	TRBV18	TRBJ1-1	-	CASSLQGAGGNTEAFF	TGTGCCAGCTCACTACAGGGGGCGGGTGGAAACACTGAAGCTTTCTTT
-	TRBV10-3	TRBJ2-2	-	CAISESPRNTGELFF	TGTGCCATCAGTGAGTCCCCCAGGAACACCGGGGAGCTGTTTTTT
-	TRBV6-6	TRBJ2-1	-	CASSIGRSSYNEQFF	TGTGCCAGCAGTATCGGGAGAAGCTCCTACAATGAGCAGTTCTTC
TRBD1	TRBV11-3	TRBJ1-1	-	CASKPTGGRAEAFF	TGTGCCAGCAAGCCGACAGGGGGCCGGGCTGAAGCTTTCTTT
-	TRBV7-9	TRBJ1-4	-	CASSFGLGDEKLFF	TGTGCCAGCAGCTTTGGGTTAGGGGATGAAAAACTGTTTTTT
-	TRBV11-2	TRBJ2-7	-	CASSSPVEQYF	TGTGCCAGCAGCTCTCCGGTCGAGCAGTACTTC
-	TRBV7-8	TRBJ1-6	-	CASSLRGHSGLLYDSPLHF	TGTGCCAGCAGCTTGAGGGGACACTCCGGCCTACTCTACGATTCACCCCTCCACTTT
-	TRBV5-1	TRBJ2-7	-	CASSLVRVPQYF	TGCGCCAGCAGCTTGGTCCGGGTCCCGCAGTACTTC
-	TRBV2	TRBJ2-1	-	CASSPTLPLAAGVYNEQFF	TGTGCCAGCAGTCCAACTTTACCTTTAGCCGCGGGCGTTTACAATGAGCAGTTCTTC
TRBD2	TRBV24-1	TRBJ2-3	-	CATSDSRTSGYTDTQYF	TGTGCCACCAGTGACTCCAGGACTAGCGGATACACAGATACGCAGTATTTT
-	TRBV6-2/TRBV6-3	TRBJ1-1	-	CASSYTAGHMNTEAFF	TGTGCCAGCAGTTACACGGCTGGACATATGAACACTGAAGCTTTCTTT
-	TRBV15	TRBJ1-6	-	CATSRELPGSSPLHF	TGTGCCACCAGCAGAGAACTACCAGGGTCTTCACCCCTCCACTTT
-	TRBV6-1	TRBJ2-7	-	CASSGAWAGRSYEQYF	TGTGCCAGCAGTGGGGCTTGGGCAGGTCGCTCCTACGAGCAGTACTTC